This TCR beta chain came from a study of T cell responses to AZD1222 COVID-19 vaccine. Using immunoSEQ multiplex PCR, the repertoire was profiled, and TCRdb retains in-frame clones only, with some absent. The sample lists 180,000 or so clones, 88% occurring once. CDR3 length equals 14 residues. CDR1 LGHNA and CDR2 YSLEER come from the germline V gene. V was trimmed by 0 bases and J by 3 bases, leaving 8 bases between them. Analyses pooled second doses at about 4 or about 12 weeks. Points from the study as a whole: It was only after the peak T cell response that any repertoires were sampled. Distributed over spike, vaccine-associated CD4 TCRs predominated at 160-218 and 743-854. In a largely white British group with more females than males, clonal diversity was possibly underestimated.

About this clone: Its specificity is unknown.

The sequencing used peripheral blood, collected 28 days after the second AZD1222 dose. The rearrangement uses TRBV4-3 and TRBJ1-1; D unresolved. This TCR was sampled from an adult who received the AZD1222 COVID-19 vaccine. The CDR3, as DNA: TGCGCCAGCAGCCAAGATGGAACAGACACTGAAGCTTTCTTT. Protein product: CASSQDGTDTEAFF.